This T cell receptor (beta chain) derives from a study of blood T cells in healthy people across ages. Study-wide findings and caveats: It was held that the diversity estimates obtained from one million T cells were underestimates.

A second PCR of 7 to 11 cycles used a sample-barcoded 5' primer and a J-beta primer mix. Each cDNA molecule carried a tag from a template-switch adaptor that contained 12 random nucleotides. TCRdb recomputed calls from the 5' RACE reads with MiXCR, one row per CDR3 protein. The sample holds 650,000 to 1,000,000 distinct CDR3 sequences; around 36% are singletons and the top ten take 10% to 15%. CDR1 and CDR2 (germline): MNHEY, SVGEGT. The CDR3 contains 14 residues. Trimming removed 8 bases from V and 5 bases from J, with 16 bases in between. This clonotype was seen a few times. Its target is unknown. This TCR came from a man aged 18 to 29 in good health. The sequenced sample was blood. V and J are TRBV6-2 or TRBV6-3 and TRBJ1-5; D may be TRBD1 (5 bases). The CDR3 sequence: CASGAGYQDQPQHF. The CDR3 DNA follows: TGTGCCAGCGGGGCTGGGTACCAGGATCAGCCCCAGCATTTT.